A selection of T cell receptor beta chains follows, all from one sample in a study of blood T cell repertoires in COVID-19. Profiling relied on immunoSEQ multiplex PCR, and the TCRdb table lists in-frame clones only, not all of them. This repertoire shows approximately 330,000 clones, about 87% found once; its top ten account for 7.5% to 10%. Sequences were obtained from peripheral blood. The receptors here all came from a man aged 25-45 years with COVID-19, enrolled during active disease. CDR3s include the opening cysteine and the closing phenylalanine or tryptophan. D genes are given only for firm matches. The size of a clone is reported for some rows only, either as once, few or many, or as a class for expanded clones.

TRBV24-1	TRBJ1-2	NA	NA	CATSDRITNYGYTF	TGTGCCACCAGTGACCGTATTACTAACTATGGCTACACCTTC
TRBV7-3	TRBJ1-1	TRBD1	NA	CATKTGSNTEAFF	TGTGCCACAAAGACAGGGTCGAACACTGAAGCTTTCTTT
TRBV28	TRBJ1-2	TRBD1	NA	CATPMTGFYGYTF	TGTGCCACCCCGATGACAGGGTTCTATGGCTACACCTTC
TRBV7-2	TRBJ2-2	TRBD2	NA	CASVASSGRVGGELFF	TGTGCCAGCGTAGCAAGTAGCGGGAGGGTAGGCGGGGAGCTGTTTTTT
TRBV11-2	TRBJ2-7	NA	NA	CASSLQGHSYEQYF	TGTGCCAGCAGCTTACAGGGTCACTCCTACGAGCAGTACTTC
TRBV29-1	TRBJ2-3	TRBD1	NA	CSVESRTGISDTQYF	TGCAGCGTCGAGAGCAGGACAGGTATTTCAGATACGCAGTATTTT
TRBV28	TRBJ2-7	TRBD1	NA	CASDRASQPSYEQYF	TGTGCCAGCGACAGGGCGTCACAACCTTCCTACGAGCAGTACTTC
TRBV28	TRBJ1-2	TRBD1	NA	CASSSWGQALIGYGYTF	TGTGCCAGCAGTTCGTGGGGACAGGCTCTTATTGGCTATGGCTACACCTTC
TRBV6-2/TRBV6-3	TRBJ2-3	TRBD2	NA	CASSYGLAGGDTQYF	TGTGCCAGCAGTTACGGTCTAGCGGGGGGGGATACGCAGTATTTT
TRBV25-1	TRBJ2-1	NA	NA	CASMRQGLSSYNEQFF	TGTGCCAGCATGAGGCAGGGGTTAAGCTCCTACAATGAGCAGTTCTTC
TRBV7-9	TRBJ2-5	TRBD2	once	CASSSSSGLAGANQETQYF	TGTGCCAGCAGCTCTAGCTCGGGACTAGCGGGGGCGAATCAAGAGACCCAGTACTTC
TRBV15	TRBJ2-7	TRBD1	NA	CATGTGNTYEQYF	TGTGCCACCGGGACAGGGAATACCTACGAGCAGTACTTC
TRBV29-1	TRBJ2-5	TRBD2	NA	CSVVPTSTGTQYF	TGCAGCGTTGTCCCGACTAGCACAGGGACCCAGTACTTC
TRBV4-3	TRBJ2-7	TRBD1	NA	CASSQDHFGTGYYEQYF	TGCGCCAGCAGCCAAGATCATTTTGGGACAGGGTACTACGAGCAGTACTTC
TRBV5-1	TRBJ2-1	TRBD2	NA	CASSPRGAGGNNEQFF	TGCGCCAGCAGCCCGCGGGGTGCGGGAGGGAACAATGAGCAGTTCTTC
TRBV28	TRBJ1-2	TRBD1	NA	CASSLFPGQETYYGYTF	TGTGCCAGCAGTTTATTCCCGGGACAGGAGACATACTATGGCTACACCTTC
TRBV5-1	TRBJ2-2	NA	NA	CASSLAITRTGELFF	TGCGCCAGCAGCTTGGCCATTACTAGGACCGGGGAGCTGTTTTTT
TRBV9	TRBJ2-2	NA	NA	CASSRVVGELFF	TGTGCCAGCAGCCGGGTGGTCGGGGAGCTGTTTTTT
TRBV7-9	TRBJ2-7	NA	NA	CASTIAGYGEQYF	TGTGCCAGCACCATCGCGGGGTACGGCGAGCAGTACTTC
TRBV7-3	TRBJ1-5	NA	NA	CASSPGLGQPQHF	TGTGCCAGCAGCCCAGGTTTGGGTCAGCCCCAGCATTTT
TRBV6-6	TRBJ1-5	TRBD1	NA	CASSPTPGTGGEYSNQPQHF	TGTGCCAGCAGCCCCACCCCGGGGACAGGGGGCGAATATAGCAATCAGCCCCAGCATTTT
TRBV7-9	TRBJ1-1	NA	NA	CASSFIAENTEAFF	TGTGCCAGCAGCTTTATCGCGGAGAACACTGAAGCTTTCTTT
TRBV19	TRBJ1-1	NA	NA	CASPANGAGKAFF	TGTGCCAGCCCGGCAAACGGTGCGGGGAAAGCTTTCTTT
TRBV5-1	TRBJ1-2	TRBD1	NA	CASSSGQAFYGYTF	TGCGCCAGCAGCTCAGGACAGGCCTTCTATGGCTACACCTTC
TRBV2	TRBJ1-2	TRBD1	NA	CASRATGVAGYTF	TGTGCCAGCAGGGCCACAGGGGTTGCTGGCTACACCTTC
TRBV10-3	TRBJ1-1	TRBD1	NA	CAIREKTGANTEAFF	TGTGCCATCAGGGAAAAGACAGGGGCGAACACTGAAGCTTTCTTT
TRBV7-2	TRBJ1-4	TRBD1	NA	CASSLLTGQGGEKLFF	TGTGCCAGCAGCTTGCTAACTGGACAGGGAGGGGAAAAACTGTTTTTT
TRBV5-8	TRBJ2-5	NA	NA	CASSPMGGAGETQYF	TGTGCCAGCAGCCCCATGGGGGGGGCTGGCGAGACCCAGTACTTC
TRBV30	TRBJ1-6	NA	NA	CAWIDSETYNSPLHF	TGTGCCTGGATTGACAGTGAGACTTATAATTCACCCCTCCACTTT
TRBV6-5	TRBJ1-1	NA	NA	CASRNRVENTEAFF	TGTGCCAGCAGGAACAGGGTAGAGAACACTGAAGCTTTCTTT
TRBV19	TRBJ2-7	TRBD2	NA	CASSLGGTSGSVSYEQYF	TGTGCCAGTAGCCTGGGTGGGACTAGCGGGAGCGTTTCCTACGAGCAGTACTTC
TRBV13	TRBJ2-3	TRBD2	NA	CASSSGLAGASTDTQYF	TGTGCCAGCAGCAGCGGACTAGCGGGAGCTAGCACAGATACGCAGTATTTT
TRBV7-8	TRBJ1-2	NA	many	CASSLLTPNYGYTF	TGTGCCAGCAGTTTGTTGACACCCAACTATGGCTACACCTTC
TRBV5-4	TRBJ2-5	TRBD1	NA	CASSLGTGYPQYF	TGTGCCAGCAGCCTAGGGACAGGTTATCCCCAGTACTTC
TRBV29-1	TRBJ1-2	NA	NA	CSAKRPGTHYGYTF	TGCAGCGCCAAGCGCCCGGGAACGCACTATGGCTACACCTTC
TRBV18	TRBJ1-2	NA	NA	CASSPATQANYGYTF	TGTGCCAGCTCACCAGCGACACAAGCTAACTATGGCTACACCTTC
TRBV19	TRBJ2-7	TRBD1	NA	CATSSPGTDAYEQYF	TGTGCCACCTCCTCCCCCGGGACAGACGCCTACGAGCAGTACTTC
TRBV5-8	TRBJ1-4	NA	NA	CASSLDRRGDEKLFF	TGTGCCAGCAGCTTGGACAGGAGGGGCGATGAAAAACTGTTTTTT
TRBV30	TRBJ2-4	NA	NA	CAWSGLSLAKNIQYF	TGTGCCTGGAGCGGGTTGTCACTAGCCAAAAACATTCAGTACTTC
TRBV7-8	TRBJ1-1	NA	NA	CASSIGQLNTEAFF	TGTGCCAGCAGCATAGGACAGTTGAACACTGAAGCTTTCTTT
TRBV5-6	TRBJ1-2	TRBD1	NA	CASSLLDRGQSGYTF	TGTGCCAGCAGCTTACTGGACAGGGGGCAGAGTGGCTACACCTTC
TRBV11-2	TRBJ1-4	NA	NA	CASSLRGAATNEKLFF	TGTGCCAGCAGCTTAAGGGGCGCCGCAACTAATGAAAAACTGTTTTTT
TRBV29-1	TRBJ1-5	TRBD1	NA	CSVRTGDQPQHF	TGCAGCGTCCGCACAGGGGATCAGCCCCAGCATTTT
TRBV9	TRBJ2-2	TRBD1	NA	CASSGDREYTGELFF	TGTGCCAGCAGCGGGGACAGGGAATACACCGGGGAGCTGTTTTTT
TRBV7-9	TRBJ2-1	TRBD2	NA	CASSRGGGAYNEQFF	TGTGCCAGCAGCCGGGGCGGGGGAGCATACAATGAGCAGTTCTTC
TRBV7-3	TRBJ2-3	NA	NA	CASSLNAPPDTQYF	TGTGCCAGCAGCTTAAACGCGCCCCCAGATACGCAGTATTTT
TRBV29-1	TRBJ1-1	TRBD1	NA	CSATGQTNTEAFF	TGCAGCGCAACGGGACAGACGAACACTGAAGCTTTCTTT
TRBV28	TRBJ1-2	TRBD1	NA	CASRIGQGDGYTF	TGTGCCAGCAGGATAGGACAGGGAGATGGCTACACCTTC
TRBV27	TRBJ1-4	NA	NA	CASSLAPARNEKLFF	TGTGCCAGCAGTTTGGCCCCAGCCAGGAATGAAAAACTGTTTTTT